This T cell receptor beta chain was found in a study of blood T cell repertoires in COVID-19. Whole-study context: The samples span acute and convalescent COVID-19 from the United States, Italy and Spain.

As originally analysed: How many nucleated cells were present was estimated from reference gene primer amplification. TCRdb's table, derived via immunoSEQ multiplex PCR, lists solely in-frame clones and lacks some. The D gene and trimming were derived from the DNA, and the V and J assignments and clone size from that table. The repertoire holds around 150,000 clones, with approximately 92% as singletons. Seattle participants joined during active infection and were tracked over time. There are 15 residues in the CDR3. Germline V CDR1 and CDR2: KGHDR, SFDVKD. The ends were cut back, 3 bases at V and 1 base at J, with 11 bases in the middle.

The sequencing sample was made of peripheral blood. The chain couples TRBV24-1 to TRBJ1-2; D is unresolved. The TCR comes from a man under 40 with COVID-19, enrolled during active disease. CDR3 residues: CATSDNGRDNYGYTF. CDR3 nucleotide sequence: TGTGCCACCAGTGATAATGGACGGGATAACTATGGCTACACCTTC.